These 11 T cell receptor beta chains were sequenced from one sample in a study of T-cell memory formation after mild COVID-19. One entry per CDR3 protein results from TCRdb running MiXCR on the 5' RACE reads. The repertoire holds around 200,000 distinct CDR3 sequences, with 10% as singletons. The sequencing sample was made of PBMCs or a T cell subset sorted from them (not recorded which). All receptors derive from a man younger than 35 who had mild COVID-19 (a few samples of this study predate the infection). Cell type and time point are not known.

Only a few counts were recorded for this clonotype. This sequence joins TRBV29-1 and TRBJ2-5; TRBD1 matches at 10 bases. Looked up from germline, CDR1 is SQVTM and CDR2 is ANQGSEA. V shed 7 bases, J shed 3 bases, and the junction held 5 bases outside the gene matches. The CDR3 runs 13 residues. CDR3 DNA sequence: TGCAGCGGGGGGACAGGGGTTGAAGAGACCCAGTACTTC. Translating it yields CSGGTGVEETQYF.

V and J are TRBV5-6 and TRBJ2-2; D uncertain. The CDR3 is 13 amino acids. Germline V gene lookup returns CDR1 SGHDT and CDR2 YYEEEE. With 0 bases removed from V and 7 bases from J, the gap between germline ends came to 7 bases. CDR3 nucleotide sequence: TGTGCCAGCAGCTTGGAAAGGGACGGGGAGCTGTTTTTT. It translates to CASSLERDGELFF.

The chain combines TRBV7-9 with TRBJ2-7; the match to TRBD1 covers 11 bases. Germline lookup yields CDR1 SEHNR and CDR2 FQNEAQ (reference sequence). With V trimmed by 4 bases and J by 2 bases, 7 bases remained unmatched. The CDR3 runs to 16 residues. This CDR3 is CASSSAWDRGAYEQYF. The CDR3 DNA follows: TGTGCCAGCAGCTCTGCTTGGGACAGGGGGGCCTACGAGCAGTACTTC.

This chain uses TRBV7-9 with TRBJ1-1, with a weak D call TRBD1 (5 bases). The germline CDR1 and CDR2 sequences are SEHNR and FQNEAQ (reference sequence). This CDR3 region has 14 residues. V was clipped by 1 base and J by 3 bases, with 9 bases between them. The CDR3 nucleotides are TGTGCCAGCAGCTTAGAGGCGGGACACACTGAAGCTTTCTTT. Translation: CASSLEAGHTEAFF.

The CDR3 DNA follows: TGTGCCAGCAGTTTTGGGTCAGGAGCCTACGAGCAGTACTTC. As protein: CASSFGSGAYEQYF. The rearrangement uses TRBV12-3 or TRBV12-4 and TRBJ2-7; D call uncertain. The CDR3 has 14 residues. V was trimmed by 3 bases and J by 2 bases, leaving 11 bases between them.

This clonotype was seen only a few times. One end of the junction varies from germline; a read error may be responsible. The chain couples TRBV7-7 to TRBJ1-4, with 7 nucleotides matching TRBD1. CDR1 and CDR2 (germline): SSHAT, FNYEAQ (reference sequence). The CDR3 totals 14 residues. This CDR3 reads CASTPRDSWEKLFF. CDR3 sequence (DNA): TGTGCTAGCACCCCCCGGGACAGTTGGGAAAAACTGTTTTTT.

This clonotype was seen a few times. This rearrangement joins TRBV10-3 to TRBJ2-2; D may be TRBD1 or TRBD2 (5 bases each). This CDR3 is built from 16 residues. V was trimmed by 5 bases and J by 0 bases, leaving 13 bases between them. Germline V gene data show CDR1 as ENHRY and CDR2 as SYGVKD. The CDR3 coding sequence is TGTGCCATCAGTCCGACCGGGACGGCGAACACCGGGGAGCTGTTTTTT. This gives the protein CAISPTGTANTGELFF.

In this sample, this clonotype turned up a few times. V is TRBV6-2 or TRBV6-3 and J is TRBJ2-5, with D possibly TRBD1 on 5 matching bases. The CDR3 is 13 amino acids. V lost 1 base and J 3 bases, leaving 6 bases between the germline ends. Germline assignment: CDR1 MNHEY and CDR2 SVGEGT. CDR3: CASSYLGEETQYF. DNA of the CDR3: TGTGCCAGCAGTTACTTAGGGGAAGAGACCCAGTACTTC.

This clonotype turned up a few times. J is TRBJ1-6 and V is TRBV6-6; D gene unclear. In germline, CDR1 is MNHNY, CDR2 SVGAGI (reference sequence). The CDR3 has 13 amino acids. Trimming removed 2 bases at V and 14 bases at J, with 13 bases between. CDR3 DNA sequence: TGTGCCAGCAGTTACCCGCCTGTTATGGCCCTCCACTTT. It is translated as CASSYPPVMALHF.

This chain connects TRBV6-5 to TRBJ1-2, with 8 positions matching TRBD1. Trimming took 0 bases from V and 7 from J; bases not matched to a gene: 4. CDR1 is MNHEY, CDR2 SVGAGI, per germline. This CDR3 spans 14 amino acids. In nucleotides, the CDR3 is TGTGCCAGCAGTTACTCCCGGACAGGGTTTGGCTACACCTTC. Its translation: CASSYSRTGFGYTF.

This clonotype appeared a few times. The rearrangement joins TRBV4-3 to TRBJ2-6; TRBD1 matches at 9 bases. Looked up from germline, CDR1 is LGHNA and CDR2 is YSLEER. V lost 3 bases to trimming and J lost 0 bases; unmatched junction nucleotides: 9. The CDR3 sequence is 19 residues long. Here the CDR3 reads CASSQGGQGNPSGANVLTF. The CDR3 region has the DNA TGCGCCAGCAGCCAGGGAGGACAGGGGAACCCCTCTGGGGCCAACGTCCTGACTTTC.